This T cell receptor beta chain originates from a study of shared T cell receptors in the human thymus. The repertoire was sequenced with immunoSEQ multiplex PCR; TCRdb's copy has only in-frame clones and lacks some. The data show hundreds of thousands of clones, around 82% seen once. Germline CDR1 SGHAT, CDR2 FQNNGV. This CDR3 has 10 amino acids. V lost 8 bases and J lost 5, with 6 bases in between. The same data also went into a second study, on human thymus T cells. This second study says: Repertoires sampled from thymus and blood appeared biased in V and J gene usage.

Sequenced sample: thymocytes. This chain links TRBV11-2 with TRBJ2-5; possibly TRBD1 for D (5 bases). The receptor was isolated from a boy under two years old with a congenital heart defect. For the CDR3, the DNA is TGTGCCAGCCAGGGCGAGACCCAGTACTTC. Residues: CASQGETQYF.